This T cell receptor (beta chain) emerged from a study of cytomegalovirus exposure and HLA in healthy donors. Study-wide background: The study's early data release held roughly 90 million unique TCRs from HLA-typed donors.

There are 15 residues in the CDR3. V was clipped by 3 bases and J by 6 bases; unmatched bases: 9. Germline-derived CDR1 and CDR2 are GTSNPN and SVGIG (reference sequence). The primer mix had 60 Vbeta and 13 Jbeta primers. Using immunoSEQ multiplex PCR, the repertoire was profiled, and TCRdb retains in-frame clones only, with some absent. The sample holds hundreds of thousands of clones, around 73% seen once. This clonotype originated in a male donor in good health and CMV-seronegative. Sequencing input: PBMCs. The rearrangement links TRBV30 to TRBJ1-2, with 11 bases aligning to TRBD1. CDR3 residues: CAWSETGTGGNGYTF. The CDR3 DNA reads TGTGCCTGGAGCGAGACCGGGACAGGGGGTAATGGCTACACCTTC.